The clone carrying this T cell receptor (beta chain) was detected only a few times. The CDR3 totals 15 residues. Per the germline V gene, CDR1 is SGHVS and CDR2 is FQNEAQ. V lost 8 bases and J lost 5; bases outside the gene matches: 12. Using immunoSEQ multiplex PCR, the repertoire was profiled, and TCRdb retains in-frame clones only, with some absent. The sample lists roughly 180,000 clones; roughly four fifths were seen once. These data come from a study of blood T cell repertoires in COVID-19. This TCR derives from a middle-aged woman with COVID-19, enrolled during active disease. V and J are TRBV7-8 and TRBJ1-1; 9 nucleotides line up with TRBD1. The sequenced sample consisted of peripheral blood. The CDR3 DNA sequence: TGTGCCAGCCATGAGTTCGGACAGGGGTCGACTGAAGCTTTCTTT. Protein: CASHEFGQGSTEAFF. Looking up the rest from reference TRBV7-8 and TRBJ1-1 gives the full variable domain: GAGVSQSPRYKVAKRGQDVALRCDPISGHVSLFWYQQALGQGPEFLTYFQNEAQLDKSGLPSDRFFAERPEGSVSTLKIQRTQQEDSAVYLCASHEFGQGSTEAFFGQGTRLTVV.